This T cell receptor beta chain was found in a study of shared clonotypes between healthy human individuals. Naive CD8 cells comprised CD45RO-negative, CCR7-positively selected cells, excluding terminally differentiated effector memory CD45RA+ cells. Those who donated were healthy HIV-negative adults, with no recent acute infections or vaccinations reported. Concerning this clone itself: Its antigen remains unknown.

Authors' processing steps: Because ImmunoSEQ provided only junction sequences with no quality scores, the filtering differed. Libraries were prepared by immunoSEQ multiplex PCR; TCRdb keeps only in-frame clonotypes and omits some of them. That table is the source of V, J and clone size, and D and trimming were worked out from the DNA. This repertoire shows hundreds of thousands of clones, approximately 96% found once; its top ten account for about 0.12%. Findings and caveats of the study: Unshared clonotypes carried lower generation probabilities than those common to all four donors.

This TCR derives from a woman in her 30s in good health. Sequenced sample: naive CD8+ T cells sorted from blood.

CDR3 protein: CASSAGTSGSTGELFF. DNA for the CDR3: TGTGCCAGCAGTGCCGGGACTAGCGGGAGCACCGGGGAGCTGTTTTTT. The chain joins TRBV27 to TRBJ2-2; 14 positions match TRBD2. The CDR3 is made up of 16 amino acids. Per the germline V gene, CDR1 is MNHEY and CDR2 is SMNVEV (reference sequence). V was pared by 5 bases and J by 4 bases, with 3 bases of the junction left unmatched.